Listed here are 15 T cell receptor beta chains from one sample, sequenced in a study of OX40 agonist ivuxolimab in advanced cancers. Here immunoSEQ multiplex PCR was the method, and the copy in TCRdb shows in-frame clones only, minus some. The sample has roughly 38,000 clones; around 87% are singletons. The sequences come from CD4+ or CD8+ T cells sorted from blood, collected in a trial of the OX40 agonist ivuxolimab. The origin of the receptors is an adult with an advanced solid tumor such as melanoma, head and neck, liver or kidney cancer.

The V gene is TRBV7-8, the J gene TRBJ2-5; 14 nucleotides line up with TRBD2. The CDR3 spans 16 residues. The V segment lost 1 base and the J segment 5 bases; nucleotides outside the gene matches: 3. Germline values: CDR1 SGHVS, CDR2 FQNEAQ. CDR3 sequence: CASSLGLAGGRETQYF. The CDR3 DNA reads TGTGCCAGCAGCTTAGGACTAGCGGGAGGGCGTGAGACCCAGTACTTC. The full variable domain, its missing parts supplied by reference TRBV7-8 and TRBJ2-5, is GAGVSQSPRYKVAKRGQDVALRCDPISGHVSLFWYQQALGQGPEFLTYFQNEAQLDKSGLPSDRFFAERPEGSVSTLKIQRTQQEDSAVYLCASSLGLAGGRETQYFGPGTRLLVL.

The rearrangement joins TRBV5-1 to TRBJ2-5; 14 nucleotides align to TRBD2. Per germline, CDR1 SGHRS and CDR2 YFSETQ. This CDR3 has 16 residues. J was trimmed by 4 bases and V by 4 bases; bases with no gene match: 6. CDR3 DNA: TGCGCCAGCAGCGCCATGACTAGCGGGGGGGGAGAGACCCAGTACTTC. This gives the protein CASSAMTSGGGETQYF.

The CDR3, as DNA: TGTGCCAGCAGCAATACAGGGTACAATGGCTACACCTTC. As protein: CASSNTGYNGYTF. V is TRBV9 and J is TRBJ1-2; D might be TRBD1 (6 bases). Looked up from germline, CDR1 is SGDLS and CDR2 is YYNGEE. Trimming left V 4 bases short and J 6 bases short, with 13 bases between. The CDR3 spans 13 residues.

V is TRBV5-1 and J is TRBJ1-1; the D is unclear. CDR1 SGHRS and CDR2 YFSETQ come from the germline V gene. The CDR3 sequence is 13 residues long. Between the trimmed V and J ends, which lost 3 bases and 5 bases, there was a span of 11 bases. The CDR3 nucleotides are TGCGCCAGCAGCTCCTCCCCCGGGACTGAAGCTTTCTTT. Amino acid sequence: CASSSSPGTEAFF.

Written as DNA, the CDR3 is TGTGCCACCTCTCTGATGTTAAGCTCCTACGAGCAGTACTTC. Translated, it gives CATSLMLSSYEQYF. The chain uses TRBV19 and TRBJ2-7; D unresolved. The length of the CDR3 is 14 residues. Germline CDR1 reads LNHDA; CDR2 reads SQIVND (reference sequence). The V end lost 10 bases, the J end lost 0 bases, and 16 bases lay between the germline ends.

The chain links TRBV2 to TRBJ1-5, with TRBD1 identical over 10 bases. The V gene end was trimmed by 6 bases and the J gene end by 0 bases; junction bases not matched to a gene: 2. The CDR3 consists of 15 residues. Per the germline V gene, CDR1 is SNHLY and CDR2 is FYNNEI. The CDR3 sequence: CASRDRGYSNQPQHF. The DNA for the CDR3 is TGTGCCAGCAGGGACAGGGGGTATAGCAATCAGCCCCAGCATTTT.

The chain is built from TRBV5-6 and TRBJ2-4, with 7 nucleotides matching TRBD1. The CDR3 runs 15 residues. Germline CDR1 SGHDT, CDR2 YYEEEE. The V segment lost 4 bases and the J segment 1 base; nucleotides outside the gene matches: 5. CDR3 loop: CASSRETGAKNIQYF. The CDR3 DNA reads TGTGCCAGCAGCCGCGAGACAGGGGCCAAAAACATTCAGTACTTC. Based on the CDR3 plus reference TRBV5-6 and TRBJ2-4, the full variable domain is DAGVTQSPTHLIKTRGQQVTLRCSPKSGHDTVSWYQQALGQGPQFIFQYYEEEERQRGNFPDRFSGHQFPNYSSELNVNALLLGDSALYLCASSRETGAKNIQYFGAGTRLSVL.

CDR3: CASSYSRLVGTDTQYF. DNA of the CDR3: TGTGCCAGCAGTTACTCCAGACTAGTGGGCACAGATACGCAGTATTTT. The rearrangement links TRBV6-5 to TRBJ2-3, with TRBD2 as a possible D gene (6 bases). The CDR3 length is 16 residues. The V gene lost 0 bases and the J gene lost 1 base, with 11 bases spanning the gap. Germline V gives CDR1 MNHEY, CDR2 SVGAGI.

This sequence joins TRBV5-1 and TRBJ2-1; 7 bases line up with TRBD2. V was clipped by 3 bases and J by 8 bases; unmatched bases: 11. This CDR3 is built from 15 residues. Germline V gene data show CDR1 as SGHRS and CDR2 as YFSETQ. This CDR3 reads CASSSEWESGDEQFF. CDR3 nucleotides: TGCGCCAGCAGCTCCGAGTGGGAAAGCGGGGATGAGCAGTTCTTC.

This chain joins TRBV28 and TRBJ1-2; weak D call: TRBD1 (6 bases). This CDR3 is 14 amino acids long. The ends were cut back, 5 bases at V and 8 bases at J, with 18 bases in the middle. The V gene's germline CDR1 is MDHEN and CDR2 SYDVKM. The CDR3 loop is CASSPKHDRRGYTF. The CDR3, as DNA: TGTGCCAGCAGTCCAAAGCATGACAGGAGAGGCTACACCTTC.

V and J are TRBV7-2 and TRBJ2-1, with 13 bases fitting TRBD2. The CDR3 is 15 residues long. V lost 1 base and J lost 12; bases outside the gene matches: 6. Germline V gives CDR1 SGHTA, CDR2 FQGNSA. CDR3 in amino acids: CASSLDGTSGVRQFF. The CDR3, as DNA: TGTGCCAGCAGCTTAGATGGGACTAGCGGGGTCAGGCAGTTCTTC.

CDR3 loop: CASSGKGQTREQYF. CDR3 DNA: TGTGCCAGCAGTGGCAAGGGACAAACTAGGGAGCAGTACTTC. This chain links TRBV13 with TRBJ2-7; D perhaps matches TRBD1 (6 bases). CDR3 length equals 14 residues. V lost 6 bases, J lost 7 bases, and 19 bases lay in between. CDR1 and CDR2 (germline): PRHDT, FYEKMQ (reference sequence).

This clone was observed once. V and J are TRBV28 and TRBJ1-2; D is perhaps TRBD1 (6 bases). The CDR3 spans 11 residues. Germline CDR1 and CDR2: MDHEN and SYDVKM. Trimming stripped 10 bases from V and 5 bases from J, with 11 bases between. The CDR3 protein is CAIEGGYGYTF. CDR3 DNA: TGTGCCATTGAGGGGGGGTATGGCTACACCTTC.

The gene calls are TRBV28 and TRBJ2-2; D may be TRBD1 (6 bases). CDR1 is MDHEN, CDR2 SYDVKM, per germline. V dropped 4 bases and J dropped 1 base, with 7 bases sitting between them. The length of the CDR3 is 14 residues. The CDR3 region has the DNA TGTGCCAGCAGTTCGGGACAGAACACCGGGGAGCTGTTTTTT. Protein sequence: CASSSGQNTGELFF.

V is TRBV6-6 and J is TRBJ2-1; 8 bases agree with TRBD2. In germline, CDR1 is MNHNY, CDR2 SVGAGI (reference sequence). Trimming cost V 4 bases and J 4 bases; bases outside gene matches: 9. The length of the CDR3 is 16 residues. This CDR3 is CASSSESGSVYNEQFF. The DNA for the CDR3 is TGTGCCAGCAGTTCCGAGAGCGGGAGCGTTTACAATGAGCAGTTCTTC.